The present entry profiles one TCR beta chain with its context. The antigen remains unidentified. The sample belongs to a study of cytomegalovirus exposure and HLA in healthy donors. Broader study findings: For most TCR beta V segments, an earlier analysis put the productive rate at about 87% or about 30% of the time.

The PCR employed 60 Vbeta primers together with 13 Jbeta primers. Clones were sequenced by immunoSEQ multiplex PCR, and TCRdb holds only the in-frame ones, with some missing. The sample records 280,000 or so clones, around 90% being singletons. Trimming stripped 6 bases from V and 1 base from J, with 15 bases between. Germline V lookup: CDR1 KGHSH, CDR2 LQKENI. There are 15 residues in the CDR3. The chain joins TRBV18 to TRBJ1-1; D gene ambiguous. What was sequenced was PBMCs. The TCR sequence derives from a woman aged 18-30 years in good health and CMV-seronegative. CDR3 DNA: TGTGCCAGCTCGCCCGAGAAAAGAGAGAACACTGAAGCTTTCTTT. Amino acids: CASSPEKRENTEAFF.